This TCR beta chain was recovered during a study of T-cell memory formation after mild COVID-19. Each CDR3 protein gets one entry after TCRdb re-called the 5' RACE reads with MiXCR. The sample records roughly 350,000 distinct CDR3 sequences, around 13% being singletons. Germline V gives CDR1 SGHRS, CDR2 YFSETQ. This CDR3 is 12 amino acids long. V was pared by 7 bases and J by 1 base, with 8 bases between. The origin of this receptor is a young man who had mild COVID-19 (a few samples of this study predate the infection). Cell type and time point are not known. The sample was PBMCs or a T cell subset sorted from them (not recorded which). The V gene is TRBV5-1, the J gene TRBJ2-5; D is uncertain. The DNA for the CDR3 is TGCGCCAGCGGCCCAGCCCAAGAGACCCAGTACTTC. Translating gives CASGPAQETQYF.